The 23 T cell receptor beta chains in this list originate from one sample, sequenced in a study of vaccination and CD4 T cells after COVID-19. An Oncomine TCR Beta short-read assay was used to sequence the DNA from cultured CD4+ T cells. One entry per CDR3 protein, called by TCRdb with MiXCR from the PCR reads. Of 15,000 or so distinct CDR3 sequences listed, 40% to 50% are singletons. These TCRs are of unknown antigen specificity. As to treatment: roughly 11-day PBMC culture with coronavirus spike peptide pools or control peptides (ViraFEST assay). The sequenced material came from CD4+ T cells from blood, cultured in vitro. Receptors were obtained from a human donor who had recovered from COVID-19.

This clonotype occurred a few times. This rearrangement joins TRBV14 to TRBJ2-5; tentatively, D is TRBD2 (7 bases). The CDR3 has 15 amino acids. V was clipped by 3 bases and J by 1 base, with 12 bases between them. Germline lookup yields CDR1 SGHDN and CDR2 FVKESK. CDR3 loop: CASSHTGGRQETQYF. The CDR3 nucleotides read TGTGCCAGCAGCCATACGGGGGGCCGCCAAGAGACCCAGTACTTC.

The gene calls are TRBV7-2 and TRBJ1-1; D remains ambiguous. Germline V gene lookup returns CDR1 SGHTA and CDR2 FQGNSA. The germline V and J ends were trimmed by 7 bases and 10 bases, with 25 bases remaining between them. This CDR3 is built from 15 residues. CDR3 nucleotides: TGTGCCAGCAACGCGTATCTCCGGACCTCATCGCCAGCTTTCTTT. Its protein is CASNAYLRTSSPAFF.

The chain employs TRBV7-2 and TRBJ1-5; D possibly corresponds to TRBD1 (6 bases). Germline V CDR1 and CDR2: SGHTA, FQGNSA. The CDR3 runs to 15 residues. The V end lost 2 bases, the J end lost 3 bases, and 11 bases lay between the germline ends. The CDR3 DNA reads as TGTGCCAGCAGCTTATTACAGGGTAACAATCAGCCCCAGCATTTT. Protein product: CASSLLQGNNQPQHF.

The CDR3 DNA follows: TGTGCCAGCAGACAAGTGTTCAGACAGGGGGGCTATGGCTACACCTTC. Translated: CASRQVFRQGGYGYTF. The V gene is TRBV6-1, the J gene TRBJ1-2, with 9 bases aligning to TRBD1. There are 16 residues in the CDR3. Germline V lookup: CDR1 MNHNS, CDR2 SASEGT. V dropped 6 bases and J dropped 4; count of bases not matched to a gene: 12.

This chain uses TRBV27 with TRBJ2-7; the D gene is possibly TRBD2 (6 bases). Trimming pared 5 bases from V and 4 bases from J, leaving 15 bases between. Germline lookup yields CDR1 MNHEY and CDR2 SMNVEV (reference sequence). This CDR3 is 14 amino acids long. CDR3 loop: CASSPQGLTYEQYF. The CDR3, as DNA: TGTGCCAGCAGTCCGCAGGGACTGACTTACGAGCAGTACTTC.

The chain links TRBV20-1 to TRBJ2-4; a weak D match, TRBD2 (6 bases). The CDR3 totals 14 residues. Germline V gene data show CDR1 as DFQATT and CDR2 as SNEGSKA (reference sequence). V was pared by 7 bases and J by 0 bases, with 13 bases between. The CDR3: CSVRSGLAKNIQYF. The CDR3, as DNA: TGCAGTGTCAGGTCGGGACTAGCCAAAAACATTCAGTACTTC.

The rearrangement joins TRBV6-1 to TRBJ1-1; 7 bases are a match to TRBD1. CDR3 size: 13 residues. V gave up 6 bases and J gave up 2 bases; unmatched junction bases: 3. Germline loops: CDR1 MNHNS, CDR2 SASEGT. The CDR3 DNA sequence: TGTGCCAGCAGAACAGGGGTAAACACTGAAGCTTTCTTT. The encoded protein is CASRTGVNTEAFF.

This clonotype was detected once. J is TRBJ2-1 and V is TRBV6-5; the D is unclear. CDR1 is MNHEY and CDR2 is SVGAGI in the germline V gene. Trimming removed 2 bases at V and 7 bases at J, with 15 bases between. The CDR3 sequence is 15 residues long. In nucleotides, the CDR3 is TGTGCCAGCAGTTACGGCCGAATAGCTTCAAATGAGCAGTTCTTC. This encodes CASSYGRIASNEQFF.

The table lists this clonotype with a count of one. V gene TRBV24-1 combines with J gene TRBJ2-7; possible D gene TRBD1, 6 bases. Trimming left V 2 bases short and J 2 bases short, with 15 bases between. Germline loops: CDR1 KGHDR, CDR2 SFDVKD. The length of the CDR3 is 16 residues. The CDR3 region is CATSDSQTGFPYEQYF. For the CDR3, the DNA is TGTGCCACCAGTGATTCCCAGACAGGATTCCCCTACGAGCAGTACTTC.

The chain employs TRBV27 and TRBJ2-4; possibly TRBD1 for D (6 bases). V was clipped by 3 bases and J by 1 base, with 10 bases between them. CDR1 and CDR2 from the germline V gene are MNHEY and SMNVEV (reference sequence). The CDR3 runs 15 residues. CDR3: CASSLTQGAKNIQYF. Written as DNA, the CDR3 is TGTGCCAGCAGTTTGACGCAGGGGGCCAAAAACATTCAGTACTTC.

This chain joins TRBV19 and TRBJ2-3; TRBD2 aligns across 13 bases. CDR1 is LNHDA and CDR2 is SQIVND in the germline V gene (reference sequence). The CDR3 is made up of 17 amino acids. The V segment lost 4 bases and the J segment 7 bases; nucleotides outside the gene matches: 11. The chain's CDR3 is CASSTPWTSGGVNTQYF. Here the CDR3 DNA reads TGTGCCAGTAGTACCCCGTGGACTAGCGGGGGTGTTAATACGCAGTATTTT.

There are a few counts of this clonotype. The J gene is TRBJ2-3, the V gene TRBV6-1; D is perhaps TRBD1 or TRBD2 (5 bases each). This CDR3 is 16 amino acids long. Per germline, CDR1 MNHNS and CDR2 SASEGT. V gave up 7 bases and J gave up 0 bases, with 17 bases separating them. The CDR3 loop is CASINEGLTSTDTQYF. CDR3 in DNA: TGTGCCAGCATTAACGAGGGGCTTACTAGCACAGATACGCAGTATTTT.

There are a few counts of this clonotype. The gene calls are TRBV29-1 and TRBJ2-5; 15 bases match TRBD2. With V trimmed by 1 base and J by 5 bases, 8 bases remained unmatched. Germline CDR1 and CDR2: SQVTM and ANQGSEA. This CDR3 comprises 17 residues. CDR3 amino acids: CSVEGWTSGGAWETQYF. Written as DNA, the CDR3 is TGCAGCGTTGAAGGATGGACTAGCGGGGGGGCCTGGGAGACCCAGTACTTC.

V and J are TRBV18 and TRBJ2-5; 8 positions match TRBD1. The germline V gene has CDR1 KGHSH and CDR2 LQKENI. The V gene end was trimmed by 5 bases and the J gene end by 4 bases; junction bases not matched to a gene: 3. This CDR3 is built from 13 residues. CDR3 sequence (DNA): TGTGCCAGCTCATCCGGACAGGGAGAGACCCAGTACTTC. Encoded protein: CASSSGQGETQYF.

This sequence joins TRBV10-3 and TRBJ2-3, with 16 bases that match TRBD2. The CDR3 sequence is 18 residues long. V shed 10 bases and J 6 bases; nucleotides not matched to a gene: 16. CDR1 is ENHRY and CDR2 is SYGVKD in the germline V gene. CDR3 region: CANYPGLAGGPSLDTQYF. CDR3 in DNA: TGTGCCAATTATCCGGGACTAGCGGGAGGGCCGTCCTTGGATACGCAGTATTTT.

The J gene is TRBJ2-6, the V gene TRBV6-2 or TRBV6-3, with TRBD2 as a possible D gene (7 bases). Germline assignment: CDR1 MNHEY and CDR2 SVGEGT. V was pared by 2 bases and J by 4 bases, with 9 bases between. CDR3 size: 15 residues. The CDR3 DNA reads TGTGCCAGCAGTTACGGGGGGGCCGGGGCCAACGTCCTGACTTTC. This sequence encodes CASSYGGAGANVLTF.

The V and J genes are TRBV4-2 and TRBJ2-7; D not resolved. Germline CDR1 LGHNA, CDR2 YNFKEQ. The CDR3 length is 16 residues. The V end was cut by 0 bases, the J end by 0 bases, with 12 bases between. DNA for the CDR3: TGTGCCAGCAGCCAAGATTTGGCCTTAAGCTCCTACGAGCAGTACTTC. Translated, it gives CASSQDLALSSYEQYF.

The chain couples TRBV2 to TRBJ1-1; no definite D call. The CDR3 runs to 12 residues. V gave up 11 bases and J gave up 6 bases, with 16 bases separating them. Germline V gene sequence: CDR1 SNHLY, CDR2 FYNNEI. The CDR3 loop is CADRAADPEAFF. The CDR3 DNA reads TGTGCCGACCGGGCCGCGGACCCTGAAGCTTTCTTT.

This chain joins TRBV7-2 and TRBJ2-7; 7 positions match TRBD1. Looked up from germline, CDR1 is SGHTA and CDR2 is FQGNSA. With 5 bases clipped from V and 3 bases from J, the junction kept 7 bases outside the gene matches. This CDR3 is built from 14 residues. The CDR3 spells CASSRQGNNYEQYF. The DNA of the CDR3 is TGTGCCAGCAGCCGACAGGGCAATAACTACGAGCAGTACTTC.

The J gene is TRBJ2-5, the V gene TRBV11-3; D gene ambiguous. Germline CDR1 SGHNT, CDR2 YENEEA. The length of the CDR3 is 13 residues. V shed 5 bases and J shed 7 bases, with 14 bases lying between them. The CDR3 protein is CASSAVLSGTQYF. The CDR3 nucleotides read TGTGCCAGCAGCGCCGTGTTGAGTGGGACCCAGTACTTC.

This clonotype turned up a few times. The J gene is TRBJ2-4, the V gene TRBV6-2 or TRBV6-3; D is undetermined. This CDR3 contains 12 residues. The germline V gene encodes CDR1 MNHEY and CDR2 SVGEGT. Trimming shortened V by 4 bases and J by 7 bases, and 8 bases separated the two germline ends. For the CDR3, the DNA is TGTGCCAGCAGTTGGAGTGCCAACATTCAGTACTTC. Amino acid sequence: CASSWSANIQYF.

The CDR3 is CASRLTGGDYGYTF. The CDR3 DNA is TGTGCCAGTAGGTTGACAGGGGGGGACTATGGCTACACCTTC. The chain carries TRBV19 and TRBJ1-2; 9 nucleotides align to TRBD1. This CDR3 is built from 14 residues. Looked up from germline, CDR1 is LNHDA and CDR2 is SQIVND (reference sequence). V dropped 6 bases and J dropped 3; count of bases not matched to a gene: 5.

The rearrangement joins TRBV5-6 to TRBJ1-2; 7 bases agree with TRBD1. The V segment lost 0 bases and the J segment 9 bases; nucleotides outside the gene matches: 8. From germline, CDR1 is SGHDT and CDR2 YYEEEE. The CDR3 spans 14 residues. CDR3 nucleotide sequence: TGTGCCAGCAGCTTGGAGGGGGCTAAAGCGAGCTACACCTTC. Its protein product is CASSLEGAKASYTF.